This T cell receptor beta chain was sequenced for a study of CD8+CD57+ T cells in acquired aplastic anemia. V lost 5 bases, J lost 17 bases, and 27 bases lay in between. Germline CDR1 reads SEHNR; CDR2 reads FQNEAQ (reference sequence). The CDR3 runs 15 residues. Template material for TCR beta VDJ and CDR3 profiling consisted of genomic DNA. TCRdb re-analysed the reads in MiXCR, keeping a single row per CDR3 protein. Here the sample spans approximately 380,000 distinct CDR3 sequences, about two thirds being singletons. The chain recombines TRBV7-9 with TRBJ1-4, with D hard to call. This receptor was obtained from a human donor in good health, serving as a control. Sequenced: sorted CD4+, CD8+, or CD8+CD57+ T cells (not recorded which) from PBMCs. In nucleotides, the CDR3 is TGTGCCAGCAGCCGCTTTCGGCCAAGCTCTGAAAACCTCTTTTTT. This gives the protein CASSRFRPSSENLFF.